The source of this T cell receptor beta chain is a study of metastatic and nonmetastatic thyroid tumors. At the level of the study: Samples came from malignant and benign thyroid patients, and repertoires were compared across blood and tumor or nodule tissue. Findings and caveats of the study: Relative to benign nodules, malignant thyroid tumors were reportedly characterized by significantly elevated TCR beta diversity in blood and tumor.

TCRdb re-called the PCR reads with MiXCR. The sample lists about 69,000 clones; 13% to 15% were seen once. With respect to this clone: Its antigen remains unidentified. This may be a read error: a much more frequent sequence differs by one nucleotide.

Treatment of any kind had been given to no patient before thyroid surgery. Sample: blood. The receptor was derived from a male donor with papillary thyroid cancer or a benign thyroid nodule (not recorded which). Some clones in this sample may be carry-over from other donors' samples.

Here the CDR3 DNA reads TGCGCCAGCAGCTTTCAGAGTGATACGCAGTATTTT. Amino acids: CASSFQSDTQYF. The rearrangement joins TRBV5-1 to TRBJ2-3, with D unresolved. Trimming shortened V by 2 bases and J by 6 bases, and 7 bases separated the two germline ends. The germline gives CDR1 SGHRS, CDR2 YFSETQ. The CDR3 consists of 12 residues.